The rows below give T cell receptor beta chains drawn from one sample of a study of identical twins. One entry per CDR3 protein, called by TCRdb with MiXCR from the 5' RACE reads. This repertoire shows 400,000 to 500,000 distinct CDR3 sequences, 18% found once; its top ten account for 12%. What was sequenced was naive T cells sorted from blood. The receptors originated from a man aged 45-65 years in good health. Both conserved end residues are part of each CDR3. Clone size is stated in some rows and not others, as once, few, many or a class when expanded.

clone_size: .
v_call: TRBV30
cdr3_aa: CAWSRDRSSGGELFF

clone_size: many
v_call: TRBV5-1
cdr3_aa: CASSLGHSAPDTQYF

clone_size: few
v_call: TRBV6-5
cdr3_aa: CASSFGRTPYGYTF

clone_size: .
v_call: TRBV14
cdr3_aa: CASRKDTYNEQFF

clone_size: .
v_call: TRBV6-5
cdr3_aa: CASTDSRTNTEAFF

clone_size: .
v_call: TRBV14
cdr3_aa: CASSQPGLAGLYEQFF

clone_size: .
v_call: TRBV27
cdr3_aa: CASSVQGLTGELFF

clone_size: .
v_call: TRBV6-1
cdr3_aa: CASSEGVWQPQHF

clone_size: few
v_call: TRBV28
cdr3_aa: CASRASDLARSAGELFF

clone_size: few
v_call: TRBV4-1
cdr3_aa: CASSQARGLGEQYF

clone_size: many
v_call: TRBV2
cdr3_aa: CASSAGDTDTQYF

clone_size: .
v_call: TRBV6-2/TRBV6-3
cdr3_aa: CASSREGQTYEQYF

clone_size: many
v_call: TRBV6-1
cdr3_aa: CASSPQAGIIYNEQFF

clone_size: .
v_call: TRBV9
cdr3_aa: CASSVGGGTGKNIQYF

clone_size: .
v_call: TRBV20-1
cdr3_aa: CSASLSPRWKNIQYF

clone_size: .
v_call: TRBV6-1
cdr3_aa: CASSPGGITDTQYF

clone_size: .
v_call: TRBV11-2
cdr3_aa: CASSLGTPEAFF

clone_size: many
v_call: TRBV29-1
cdr3_aa: CSVDLTGAKNIQYF

clone_size: .
v_call: TRBV15
cdr3_aa: CATSSRGSTNEKLFF

clone_size: few
v_call: TRBV29-1
cdr3_aa: CSVEDIRGETQYF

clone_size: few
v_call: TRBV6-2/TRBV6-3
cdr3_aa: CASSFLRDWQYF

clone_size: .
v_call: TRBV20-1
cdr3_aa: CSTQGGGQPQHF

clone_size: .
v_call: TRBV6-1
cdr3_aa: CASSPHSGNTGELFF

clone_size: few
v_call: TRBV5-1
cdr3_aa: CASSSSDRASYEQYF

clone_size: .
v_call: TRBV27
cdr3_aa: CASSLWAGERNTEAFF

clone_size: many
v_call: TRBV7-8
cdr3_aa: CASSSHHFDRGLYNEQFF

clone_size: many
v_call: TRBV4-1
cdr3_aa: CASSRSGTNSYNEQFF

clone_size: .
v_call: TRBV6-2/TRBV6-3
cdr3_aa: CASSYNGAREQYF

clone_size: .
v_call: TRBV9
cdr3_aa: CASSYRGPGSSYNEQFF

clone_size: .
v_call: TRBV12-3/TRBV12-4
cdr3_aa: CASSFPGGLVQFF

clone_size: .
v_call: TRBV28
cdr3_aa: CASSRGLALLLSTDTQYF

clone_size: .
v_call: TRBV28
cdr3_aa: CASKTPQGRPNTGELFF

clone_size: .
v_call: TRBV12-3/TRBV12-4
cdr3_aa: CASSPGPLEQPQHF

clone_size: .
v_call: TRBV5-5
cdr3_aa: CASSFSMSGEQFF

clone_size: .
v_call: TRBV27
cdr3_aa: CASSVSRVRTDTQYF

clone_size: .
v_call: TRBV20-1
cdr3_aa: CSALGVSGNQPQHF

clone_size: few
v_call: TRBV10-3
cdr3_aa: CAIGQASYEQYF

clone_size: .
v_call: TRBV6-1
cdr3_aa: CASSVSAGGLDTQYF

clone_size: .
v_call: TRBV5-1
cdr3_aa: CASSLTSPNTGELFF

clone_size: .
v_call: TRBV6-1
cdr3_aa: CASSEFQGAAQPQHF

clone_size: .
v_call: TRBV27
cdr3_aa: CASSSGTEYTGELFF

clone_size: .
v_call: TRBV20-1
cdr3_aa: CSAQNPEGYGYTF